This entry lists 8 T cell receptor beta chains sequenced from one sample in a study of blood T cell repertoires in COVID-19. Data came from immunoSEQ multiplex PCR; TCRdb stores just in-frame clones and leaves some out. The top ten hold 2.1% of the sample, which has roughly 230,000 clones, nearly 90% seen once. Sequencing was carried out using peripheral blood. The receptor source for this set is a woman in her fifties or sixties with COVID-19, enrolled during active disease.

This chain links TRBV5-4 with TRBJ2-1; 13 positions match TRBD2. The CDR3 is 15 residues long. In germline, CDR1 is SGHNT, CDR2 YYREEE (reference sequence). With 5 bases clipped from V and 7 bases from J, the junction kept 6 bases outside the gene matches. CDR3 protein: CASRLAGGPGNEQFF. CDR3 DNA: TGTGCCAGCAGACTAGCGGGGGGGCCGGGTAATGAGCAGTTCTTC.

The V gene is TRBV4-2, the J gene TRBJ1-6; D is possibly TRBD1 (5 bases). The germline CDR1 and CDR2 sequences are LGHNA and YNFKEQ. V was shortened by 1 base and J by 13 bases, with 17 bases between the two germline ends. This CDR3 contains 15 residues. CDR3 region: CASSQGGGVPTPLHF. The DNA for the CDR3 is TGTGCCAGCAGCCAAGGGGGAGGGGTCCCAACTCCCCTCCACTTT.

This clone showed up just a few times. The gene calls are TRBV5-1 and TRBJ1-4; no clear D gene. CDR3 size: 12 residues. Trimming removed 2 bases from V and 7 bases from J, with 6 bases in between. Germline lookup yields CDR1 SGHRS and CDR2 YFSETQ. CDR3 protein: CASSLPGEKLFF. In DNA, the CDR3 is TGCGCCAGCAGCTTACCGGGTGAAAAACTGTTTTTT. The full variable domain, in which reference TRBV5-1 and TRBJ1-4 provide the parts outside the CDR3, is KAGVTQTPRYLIKTRGQQVTLSCSPISGHRSVSWYQQTPGQGLQFLFEYFSETQRNKGNFPGRFSGRQFSNSRSEMNVSTLELGDSALYLCASSLPGEKLFFGSGTQLSVL.

V usage is TRBV4-1 and J usage is TRBJ1-3; 10 nucleotides line up with TRBD1. The trim removed 2 bases at V and 2 bases at J, leaving 12 bases unmatched. Germline CDR1 reads MGHRA; CDR2 reads YSYEKL. The CDR3 is made up of 19 amino acids. The DNA of the CDR3 is TGCGCCAGCAGCCAATTCGCACTGGGGGGACAGGGGACTGGAAACACCATATATTTT. Protein product: CASSQFALGGQGTGNTIYF.

The chain uses TRBV3-1 (or the pseudogene TRBV3-2) and TRBJ2-1; TRBD2 might be the D (5 bases). Germline V gene sequence: CDR1 LGHDT, CDR2 YNNKEL (reference sequence). The ends were cut back, 4 bases at V and 5 bases at J, with 15 bases in the middle. The CDR3 length is 15 residues. CDR3 sequence reads: CASSPHPERDNEQFF. The CDR3 DNA reads TGTGCCAGCAGCCCCCATCCCGAGAGGGACAATGAGCAGTTCTTC.

Comment on this clone: The same CDR3 is also encoded by other DNA sequences in this sample. CDR3 sequence: CASSLTGSSYNEQFF. CDR3 bases: TGCGCCAGCAGCTTGACAGGGTCCTCCTACAATGAGCAGTTCTTC. The chain is built from TRBV5-1 and TRBJ2-1; the D gene is possibly TRBD1 (6 bases). Trimming pared 1 base from V and 0 bases from J, leaving 8 bases between. Germline CDR1 SGHRS, CDR2 YFSETQ. CDR3 size: 15 residues.

This sequence joins TRBV4-3 and TRBJ1-2; D may be TRBD1 (5 bases). The CDR3 covers 11 residues. Looked up from germline, CDR1 is LGHNA and CDR2 is YSLEER. The V end was cut by 3 bases, the J end by 8 bases, with 7 bases between. CDR3 loop: CASSQGQGYTF. The CDR3 coding sequence is TGCGCCAGCAGCCAGGGGCAAGGCTACACCTTC.

The chain couples TRBV11-2 to TRBJ1-1; possibly TRBD1 for D (6 bases). The CDR3 covers 17 residues. V was cut by 5 bases and J by 2 bases, with 21 bases left in between. CDR1 is SGHAT and CDR2 is FQNNGV in the germline V gene. The CDR3 DNA follows: TGTGCCAGCAGCCAAAGGTTAGGACAGCTTCGCAACACTGAAGCTTTCTTT. Residues: CASSQRLGQLRNTEAFF.